This TCR beta chain was obtained from a study of a mutant IDH1 vaccine in newly diagnosed glioma (dated by TCRdb to the early 2020s). For context, the study as a whole: Patients received eight vaccinations in weeks 1, 3, 5, 7, 11, 15, 19 and 23, corresponding to visits V03 through V10. Vaccination started 4-6 weeks after radiotherapy alone, or was given together with temozolomide cycles in the groups whose treatment included chemotherapy. Of the approximately 33 treated patients, approximately 62% were male and around 40% were female, and a mean age of around 40 years was recorded. Prior to enrollment, standard therapy consisting of radiotherapy alone, temozolomide alone, or radiochemotherapy with temozolomide had been administered to patients, with the combination being received by most patients. Peripheral blood was collected at six visits: V03 (baseline), V05, V07, V10, V12 and V13. Longitudinal TCRB deep sequencing was done for 25 to 30 treated patients, wherever samples were available for exploratory analyses.

Results and caveats for the whole study, not just this receptor: According to the authors, sample limitations meant that analyses of patient blood samples could not be reproduced. No apparent relationship was observed between pseudoprogression and alterations in the top peripheral T cell clonotypes detected by TCRB sequencing. Immune responses induced by the vaccine were seen in 90% to 95% of patients across multiple MHC alleles. Availability determined which PBMC samples were chosen for TCRB deep sequencing.

Taken with the paper, the label for time point translates to: week 5, during vaccination. Every vaccine dose consisted of 300 ug of a 20-mer mutant IDH1 peptide in Montanide, administered subcutaneously together with topical imiquimod. Newly diagnosed WHO grade 3 or 4 IDH1-mutant astrocytomas showing loss of nuclear ATRX were present in the donors. The samples were drawn from NOA16, a multicentre, single-arm, open-label phase I trial in Germany that tested a mutant IDH1 peptide vaccine in humans for the first time. Genomic DNA for TCRB sequencing was extracted from EDTA blood using the DNeasy Blood and Tissue Kit. Details on this clone: Its antigen is currently not known. Base qualities were left out, and no much larger clone turns up one base away.

Preparation of the library involved the immunoSEQ multiplex PCR assay. The hsTCRB Kit was used according to the manufacturer's protocol to amplify rearranged TCR beta chain sequences. Sequencing of TCRB libraries was carried out on an Illumina MiSeq. In the authors' own workflow: The kit vendor's proprietary platform handled demultiplexing, trimming and gene mapping. Here the immuneACCESS table is served through TCRdb, limited to in-frame sequences with V and J called. Missing clones are a known gap in these copies; in checked studies unresolved V genes cover under half, and the rest lacks a known reason. The D gene and trimming were derived from the DNA, and the V and J assignments and clone size from that table. The sample records 32,000 or so clones, approximately 83% of which are singletons. 24% of the sample is taken by the ten largest. CDR1 and CDR2 were assigned from the germline V gene as SGHRS and YFSETQ. The V end loses 0 bases and the J end loses 0 bases, and a stretch of 9 bases separates them. Measured from the cysteine to the phenylalanine, the CDR3 is 15 residues long. Of the read, only the CDR3 DNA is kept; its 45 bases are in frame from base 1.

Recombination connected TRBV5-1 to TRBJ1-2, with the D gene not clear enough to name. The TCR comes from a man aged 25 to 40 with glioma. The sample consisted of PBMCs, taken from a glioma patient whose treatment included an IDH1 peptide vaccine. The CDR3 loop reads CASSLGPEANYGYTF. The nucleotide sequence reads as follows: TGCGCCAGCAGCTTGGGCCCAGAAGCTAACTATGGCTACACCTTC.